A selection of T cell receptor beta chains follows, all from one sample in a study of blood T cells in healthy people across ages. Via MiXCR, TCRdb re-called the 5' RACE reads, giving one row per CDR3 protein. The top ten clones hold around 4% of a sample with roughly 1.5 million distinct CDR3 sequences, approximately 39% of them seen once. Sequenced sample: blood. Every receptor here comes from a woman under 30 in good health. Both conserved end residues are part of each CDR3. Each record gives: D gene, clone size, V gene, J gene, CDR3 DNA, CDR3 protein. D genes are given only for firm matches. Where a row states a size, it is once, few, many or the class of an expanded clone; other rows omit it.

d_gene: TRBD2; abundance: NA; v_gene: TRBV4-2; j_gene: TRBJ2-5; CDR3nt: TGTGCCGGCAGCCAAGAAGTGACTAGCTGGGGAAAAGAGACCCAGTACTTC; CDR3aa: CAGSQEVTSWGKETQYF
d_gene: NA; abundance: many; v_gene: TRBV9; j_gene: TRBJ1-2; CDR3nt: TGTGCCAGCAGGAGGGACTCGTATGGCTACACCTTC; CDR3aa: CASRRDSYGYTF
d_gene: NA; abundance: NA; v_gene: TRBV7-8; j_gene: TRBJ2-1; CDR3nt: TGTGCCAGCAGCCTCAGCCCCTTACTACCTTACAATGAGCAGTTCTTC; CDR3aa: CASSLSPLLPYNEQFF
d_gene: NA; abundance: NA; v_gene: TRBV12-3/TRBV12-4; j_gene: TRBJ1-2; CDR3nt: TGTGCCAGCAGTTCGCCGGGACGCTATGGCTACACCTTC; CDR3aa: CASSSPGRYGYTF
d_gene: NA; abundance: few; v_gene: TRBV10-3; j_gene: TRBJ2-7; CDR3nt: TGTGCCATCAGTGCCTACTTGTACGAGCAGTACTTC; CDR3aa: CAISAYLYEQYF
d_gene: TRBD1; abundance: few; v_gene: TRBV5-1; j_gene: TRBJ2-5; CDR3nt: TGCGCCAGTAAGATGGGACAGGGCAAAGAGACCCAGTACTTC; CDR3aa: CASKMGQGKETQYF
d_gene: NA; abundance: many; v_gene: TRBV9; j_gene: TRBJ1-4; CDR3nt: TGTGCCAGCAGCCTAATGGGGGGAAAACTGTTTTTT; CDR3aa: CASSLMGGKLFF
d_gene: NA; abundance: few; v_gene: TRBV20-1; j_gene: TRBJ1-5; CDR3nt: TGCAGTGCTAGAGAGCCTACGGGGCCCGGACAGCCCCAGCATTTT; CDR3aa: CSAREPTGPGQPQHF
d_gene: NA; abundance: few; v_gene: TRBV28; j_gene: TRBJ2-1; CDR3nt: TGTTCCAGCAGGGTTCGAGGGCGGGAGCAGTTCTTC; CDR3aa: CSSRVRGREQFF
d_gene: TRBD2; abundance: NA; v_gene: TRBV9; j_gene: TRBJ2-1; CDR3nt: TGTGCCAGCAGCGCGGGACTAGCGGCCACTCTCTCCTACAATGAGCAGTTCTTC; CDR3aa: CASSAGLAATLSYNEQFF